This T cell receptor beta chain originates from a study of CD8+ T cells in alopecia areata. General study points: Researchers report lesional scalp, most notably alopecia totalis/universalis, outstripped normal scalp in clonality.

This CDR3 is built from 17 residues. V shed 2 bases, J shed 4 bases, and the junction held 12 bases outside the gene matches. The V gene's germline CDR1 is SEHNR and CDR2 FQNEAQ (reference sequence). This clone was counted between two and nine times. Its antigen is undetermined. The authors extracted RNA and reverse transcribed it into cDNA as the sequencing template. Produced via immunoSEQ multiplex PCR; TCRdb's table is partial and in-frame only. Here the sample spans approximately 150,000 clones, roughly 60% being singletons. This TCR was recovered from a human donor in good health. Sequenced material: CD4+ T cells sorted from blood. J is TRBJ2-3 and V is TRBV7-9, with TRBD2 matching 7 bases. CDR3 DNA sequence: TGTGCCAGCAGCTTAATCCTAGCGGATACGGGGGCAGATACGCAGTATTTT. Amino acid sequence: CASSLILADTGADTQYF.